One sample yielded the 2 T cell receptor beta chains listed below, sequenced in a study of blood T cell repertoires in COVID-19. Sequencing was performed with immunoSEQ multiplex PCR; in TCRdb, only in-frame clones are kept and a portion is missing. The profile covers roughly 100,000 clones, with about 91% appearing a single time and around 3.5% taken by the ten largest. The sample taken for sequencing was peripheral blood. Receptors originate from a human donor in a cohort sampled during active COVID-19.

The gene calls are TRBV6-5 and TRBJ2-2; 7 bases are a match to TRBD1. V dropped 6 bases and J dropped 6; count of bases not matched to a gene: 10. Germline V CDR1 and CDR2: MNHEY, SVGAGI. This CDR3 has 15 amino acids. The CDR3 region has the DNA TGTGCCAGCAGCCGACAGGGCCAACGGGCCGGGGAGCTGTTTTTT. It codes for CASSRQGQRAGELFF.

This chain joins TRBV29-1 and TRBJ1-2, with D uncertain. The ends were cut back, 7 bases at V and 1 base at J, with 10 bases in the middle. The length of the CDR3 is 12 residues. Germline CDR1 reads SQVTM; CDR2 reads ANQGSEA. For the CDR3, the DNA is TGCAGCGCCTCAACAGTTAACTATGGCTACACCTTC. It codes for CSASTVNYGYTF.